This TCR beta chain was observed in a study of cytomegalovirus exposure and HLA in healthy donors. At the level of the study: Around 180 million T cells yielded 100 million or so unique TCR beta sequences in earlier analysis.

Regarding the study as a whole: Analyses of presence and absence presupposed an approximately uniform sequencing depth across donors.

Comment on this clone: Its cognate antigen is unknown.

Both 60 Vbeta primers and 13 Jbeta primers went into the PCR. Libraries were prepared by immunoSEQ multiplex PCR; TCRdb keeps only in-frame clonotypes and omits some of them. The sample lists almost 200,000 clones; 75% to 85% were seen once. V gave up 2 bases and J gave up 1 base, with 9 bases separating them. This CDR3 spans 15 amino acids. Germline CDR1 and CDR2: MDHEN and SYDVKM. This chain joins TRBV28 and TRBJ1-5; no clear D gene. The sequence was collected from a male donor in good health and CMV-seropositive. Sequencing was performed on PBMCs. Here the CDR3 DNA reads TGTGCCAGCAGTTTAGAGGGTTTAAGCAATCAGCCCCAGCATTTT. Its protein is CASSLEGLSNQPQHF.